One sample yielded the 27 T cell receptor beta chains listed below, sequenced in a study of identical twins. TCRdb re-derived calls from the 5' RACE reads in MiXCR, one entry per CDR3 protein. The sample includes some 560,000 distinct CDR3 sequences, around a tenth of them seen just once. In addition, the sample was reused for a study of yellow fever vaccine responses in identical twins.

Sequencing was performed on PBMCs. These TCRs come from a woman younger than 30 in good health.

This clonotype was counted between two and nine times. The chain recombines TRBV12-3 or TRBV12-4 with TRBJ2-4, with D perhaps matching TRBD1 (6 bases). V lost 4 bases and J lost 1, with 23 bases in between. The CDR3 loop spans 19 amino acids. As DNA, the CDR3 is TGTGCCAGCAGTTCCCTTCCTTGGGACAAACGTAAGGCCAAAAACATTCAGTACTTC. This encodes CASSSLPWDKRKAKNIQYF.

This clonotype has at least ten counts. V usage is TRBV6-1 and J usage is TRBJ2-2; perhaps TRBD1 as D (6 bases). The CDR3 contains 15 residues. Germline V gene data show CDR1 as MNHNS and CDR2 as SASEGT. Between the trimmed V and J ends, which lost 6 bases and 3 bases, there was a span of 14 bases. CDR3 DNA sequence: TGTGCCAGCAGCTTGGTTCAGGGGTACACCGGGGAGCTGTTTTTT. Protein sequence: CASSLVQGYTGELFF.

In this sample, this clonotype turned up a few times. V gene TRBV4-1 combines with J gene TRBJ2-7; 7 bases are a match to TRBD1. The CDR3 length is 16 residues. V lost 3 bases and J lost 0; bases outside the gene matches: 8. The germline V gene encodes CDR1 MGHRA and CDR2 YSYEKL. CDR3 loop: CASSHVPEGASYEQYF. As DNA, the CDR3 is TGCGCCAGCAGCCACGTCCCTGAGGGGGCCTCCTACGAGCAGTACTTC.

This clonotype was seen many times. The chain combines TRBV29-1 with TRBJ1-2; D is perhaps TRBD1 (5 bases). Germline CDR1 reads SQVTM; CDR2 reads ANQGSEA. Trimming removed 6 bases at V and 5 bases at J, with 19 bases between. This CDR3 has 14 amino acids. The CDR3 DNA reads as TGCAGCGTGTATCAGGGCTCCCTTCAGTATGGCTACACCTTC. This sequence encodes CSVYQGSLQYGYTF. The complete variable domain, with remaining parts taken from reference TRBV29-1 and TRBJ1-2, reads SAVISQKPSRDICQRGTSLTIQCQVDSQVTMMFWYRQQPGQSLTLIATANQGSEATYESGFVIDKFPISRPNLTFSTLTVSNMSPEDSSIYLCSVYQGSLQYGYTFGSGTRLTVV.

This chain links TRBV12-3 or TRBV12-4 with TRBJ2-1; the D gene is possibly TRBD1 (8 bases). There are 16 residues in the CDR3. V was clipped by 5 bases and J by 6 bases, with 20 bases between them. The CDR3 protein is CASSDSRQGRGNEQFF. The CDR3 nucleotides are TGTGCCAGCAGTGACTCCAGACAGGGGAGGGGCAATGAGCAGTTCTTC.

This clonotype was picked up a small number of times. CDR3 nucleotide sequence: TGCAGTGCTCCCCCCGAGGGCCCCTACAATGAGCAGTTCTTC. Its translation is CSAPPEGPYNEQFF. The V call is TRBV20-1, the J call TRBJ2-1, with D perhaps TRBD2 (5 bases). Germline V gene data show CDR1 as DFQATT and CDR2 as SNEGSKA (reference sequence). This CDR3 has 14 residues. The ends were cut back, 5 bases at V and 2 bases at J, with 13 bases in the middle.

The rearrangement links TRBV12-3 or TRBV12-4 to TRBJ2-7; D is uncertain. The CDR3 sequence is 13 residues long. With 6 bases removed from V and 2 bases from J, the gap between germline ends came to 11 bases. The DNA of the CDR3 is TGTGCCAGCAGCGGTCCGCGGCCCTACGAGCAGTACTTC. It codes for CASSGPRPYEQYF.

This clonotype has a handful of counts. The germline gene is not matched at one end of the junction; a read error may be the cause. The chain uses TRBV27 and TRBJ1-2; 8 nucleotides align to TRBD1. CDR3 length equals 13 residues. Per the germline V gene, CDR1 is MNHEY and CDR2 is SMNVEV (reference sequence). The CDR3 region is CASSPTGDYSYTF. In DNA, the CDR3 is TGTGCCAGCAGTCCGACAGGGGACTATAGCTACACCTTC.

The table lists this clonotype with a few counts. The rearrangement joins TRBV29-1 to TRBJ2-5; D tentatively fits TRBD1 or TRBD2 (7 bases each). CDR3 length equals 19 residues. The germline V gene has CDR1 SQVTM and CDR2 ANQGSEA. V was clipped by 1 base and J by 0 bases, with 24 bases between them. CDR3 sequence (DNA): TGCAGCGTTGAAGGGACCAGGGGGGGGGGACCCCAGTACCAAGAGACCCAGTACTTC. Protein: CSVEGTRGGGPQYQETQYF.

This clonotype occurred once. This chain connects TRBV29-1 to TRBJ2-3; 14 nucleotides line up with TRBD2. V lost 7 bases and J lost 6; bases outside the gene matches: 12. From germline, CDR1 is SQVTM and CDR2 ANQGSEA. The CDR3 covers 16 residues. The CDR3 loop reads CSAARLAGGVVDTQYF. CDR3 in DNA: TGCAGCGCCGCAAGACTAGCGGGAGGGGTGGTGGATACGCAGTATTTT.

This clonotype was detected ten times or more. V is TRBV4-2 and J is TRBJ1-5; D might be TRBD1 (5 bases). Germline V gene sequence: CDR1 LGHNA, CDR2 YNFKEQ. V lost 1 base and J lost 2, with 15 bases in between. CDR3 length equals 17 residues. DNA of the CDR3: TGTGCCAGCAGCCAAGTGGACGGGGCGCAGGGCAATCAGCCCCAGCATTTT. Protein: CASSQVDGAQGNQPQHF.

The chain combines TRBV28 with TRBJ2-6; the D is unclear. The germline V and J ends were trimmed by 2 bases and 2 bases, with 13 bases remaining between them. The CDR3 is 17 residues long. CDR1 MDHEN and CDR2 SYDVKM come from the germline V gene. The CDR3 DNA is TGTGCCAGCAGTTTACGGCTGGGAAGCCCTGGGGCCAACGTCCTGACTTTC. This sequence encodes CASSLRLGSPGANVLTF.

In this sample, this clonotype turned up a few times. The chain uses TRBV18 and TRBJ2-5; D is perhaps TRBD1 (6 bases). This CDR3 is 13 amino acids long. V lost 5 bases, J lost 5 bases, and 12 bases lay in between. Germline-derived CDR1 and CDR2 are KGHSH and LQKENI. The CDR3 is CASSAVDRETQYF. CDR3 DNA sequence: TGTGCCAGCTCAGCCGTCGACAGGGAGACCCAGTACTTC.

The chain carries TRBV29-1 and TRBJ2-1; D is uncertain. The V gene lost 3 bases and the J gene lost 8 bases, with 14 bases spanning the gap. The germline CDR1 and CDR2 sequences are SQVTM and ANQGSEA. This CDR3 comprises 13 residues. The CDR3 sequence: CSVDRPPRDEQFF. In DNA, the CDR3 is TGCAGCGTTGATCGACCTCCGCGCGATGAGCAGTTCTTC.

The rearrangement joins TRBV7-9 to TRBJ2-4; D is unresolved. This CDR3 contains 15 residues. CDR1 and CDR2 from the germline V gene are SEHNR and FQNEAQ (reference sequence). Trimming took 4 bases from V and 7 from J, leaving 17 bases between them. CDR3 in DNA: TGTGCCAGCAGCTCAGGACGTGCCTTGGGGAACATTCAGTACTTC. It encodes CASSSGRALGNIQYF.

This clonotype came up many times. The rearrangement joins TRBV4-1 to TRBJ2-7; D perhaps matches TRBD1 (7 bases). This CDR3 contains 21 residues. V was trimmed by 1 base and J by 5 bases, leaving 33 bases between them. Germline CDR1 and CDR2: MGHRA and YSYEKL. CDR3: CASSQALGGGGPFCTSDEQYF. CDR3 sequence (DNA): TGCGCCAGCAGCCAAGCATTAGGGGGCGGAGGGCCCTTTTGTACCAGTGACGAGCAGTACTTC.

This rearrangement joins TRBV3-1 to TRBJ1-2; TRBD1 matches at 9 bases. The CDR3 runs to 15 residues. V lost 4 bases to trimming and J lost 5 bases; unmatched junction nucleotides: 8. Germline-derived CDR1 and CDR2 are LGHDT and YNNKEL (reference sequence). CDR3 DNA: TGTGCCAGCAGCCTCCTGGACAGGGGAGGGTATGGCTACACCTTC. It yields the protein CASSLLDRGGYGYTF.

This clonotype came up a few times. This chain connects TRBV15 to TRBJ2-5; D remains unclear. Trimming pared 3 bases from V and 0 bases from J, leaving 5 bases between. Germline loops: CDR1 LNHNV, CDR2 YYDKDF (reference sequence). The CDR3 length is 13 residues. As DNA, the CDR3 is TGTGCCACCAGCAGGCGAGACCAAGAGACCCAGTACTTC. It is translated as CATSRRDQETQYF.

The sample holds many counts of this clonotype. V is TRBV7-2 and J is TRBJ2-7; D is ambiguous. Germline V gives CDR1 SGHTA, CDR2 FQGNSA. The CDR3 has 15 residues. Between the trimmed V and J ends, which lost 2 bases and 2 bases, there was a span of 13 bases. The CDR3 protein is CASSLLLGGAYEQYF. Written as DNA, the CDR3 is TGTGCCAGCAGCTTACTACTCGGTGGCGCCTACGAGCAGTACTTC.

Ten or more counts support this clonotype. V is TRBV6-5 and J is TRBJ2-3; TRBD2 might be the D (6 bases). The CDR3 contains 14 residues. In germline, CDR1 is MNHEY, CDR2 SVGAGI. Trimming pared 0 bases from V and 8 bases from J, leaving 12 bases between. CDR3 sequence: CASSYSSLAGTQYF. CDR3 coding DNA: TGTGCCAGCAGTTACTCGTCACTAGCCGGTACGCAGTATTTT.

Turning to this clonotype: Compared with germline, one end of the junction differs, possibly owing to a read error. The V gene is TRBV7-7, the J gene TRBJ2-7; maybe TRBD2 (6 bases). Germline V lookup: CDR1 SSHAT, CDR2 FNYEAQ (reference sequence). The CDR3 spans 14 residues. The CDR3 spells CASSRDFNSDEQYF. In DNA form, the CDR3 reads TGTGCTAGCAGCCGGGACTTCAATAGCGACGAGCAGTACTTC.

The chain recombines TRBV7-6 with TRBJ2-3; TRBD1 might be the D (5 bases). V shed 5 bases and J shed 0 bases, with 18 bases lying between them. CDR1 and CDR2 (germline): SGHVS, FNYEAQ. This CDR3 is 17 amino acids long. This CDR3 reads CASSLPQSGRSTDTQYF. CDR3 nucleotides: TGTGCCAGCAGCCTCCCCCAGTCAGGGCGTAGCACAGATACGCAGTATTTT.

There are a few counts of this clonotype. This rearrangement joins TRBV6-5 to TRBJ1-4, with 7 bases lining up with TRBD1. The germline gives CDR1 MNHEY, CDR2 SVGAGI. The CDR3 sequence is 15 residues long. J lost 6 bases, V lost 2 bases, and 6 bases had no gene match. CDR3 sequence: CASSYTTGVDEKLFF. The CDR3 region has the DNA TGTGCCAGCAGTTACACCACAGGGGTAGATGAAAAACTGTTTTTT.

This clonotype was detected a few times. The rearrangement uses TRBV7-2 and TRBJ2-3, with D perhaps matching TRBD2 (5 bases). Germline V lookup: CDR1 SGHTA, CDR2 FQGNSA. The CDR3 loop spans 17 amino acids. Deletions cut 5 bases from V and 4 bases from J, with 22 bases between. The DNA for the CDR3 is TGTGCCAGCAGCATCGTTTCGAGCGGCCCTCGGGCAGATACGCAGTATTTT. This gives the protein CASSIVSSGPRADTQYF.

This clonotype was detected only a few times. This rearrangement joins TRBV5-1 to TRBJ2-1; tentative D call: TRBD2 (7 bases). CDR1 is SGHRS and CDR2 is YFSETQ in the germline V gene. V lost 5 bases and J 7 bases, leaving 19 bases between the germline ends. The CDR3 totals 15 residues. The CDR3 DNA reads TGCGCCAGCAGGGGGGGTTCGGGGGGCATGAATGAGCAGTTCTTC. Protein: CASRGGSGGMNEQFF.

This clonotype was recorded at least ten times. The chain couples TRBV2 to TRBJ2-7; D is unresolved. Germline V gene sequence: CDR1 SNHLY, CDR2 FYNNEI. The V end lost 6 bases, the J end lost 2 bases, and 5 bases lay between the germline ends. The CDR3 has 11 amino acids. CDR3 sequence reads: CASSETYEQYF. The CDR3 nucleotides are TGTGCCAGCAGCGAAACCTACGAGCAGTACTTC.

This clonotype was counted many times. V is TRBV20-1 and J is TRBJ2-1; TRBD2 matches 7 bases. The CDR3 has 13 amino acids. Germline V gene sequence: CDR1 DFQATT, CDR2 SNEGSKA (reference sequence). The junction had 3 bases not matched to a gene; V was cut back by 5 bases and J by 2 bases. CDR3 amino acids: CSAPSGAYNEQFF. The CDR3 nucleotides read TGCAGTGCTCCTAGCGGAGCCTACAATGAGCAGTTCTTC.